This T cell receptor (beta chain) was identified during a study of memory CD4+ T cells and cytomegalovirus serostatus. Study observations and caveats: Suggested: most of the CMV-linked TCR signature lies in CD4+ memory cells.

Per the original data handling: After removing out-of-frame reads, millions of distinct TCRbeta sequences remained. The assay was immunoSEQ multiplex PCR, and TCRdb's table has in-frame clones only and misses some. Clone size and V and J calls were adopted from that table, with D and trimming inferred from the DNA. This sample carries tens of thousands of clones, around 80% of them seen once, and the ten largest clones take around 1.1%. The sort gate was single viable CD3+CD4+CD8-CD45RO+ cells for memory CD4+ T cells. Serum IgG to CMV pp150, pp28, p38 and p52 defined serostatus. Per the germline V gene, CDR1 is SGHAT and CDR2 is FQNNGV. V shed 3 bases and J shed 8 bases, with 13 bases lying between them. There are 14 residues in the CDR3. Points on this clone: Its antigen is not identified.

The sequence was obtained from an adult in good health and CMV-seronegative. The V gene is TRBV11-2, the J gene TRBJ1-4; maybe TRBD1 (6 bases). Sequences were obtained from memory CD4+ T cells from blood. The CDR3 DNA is TGTGCCAGCAGCTTCCAGGGGTTCGAGGAAAAACTGTTTTTT. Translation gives CASSFQGFEEKLFF.